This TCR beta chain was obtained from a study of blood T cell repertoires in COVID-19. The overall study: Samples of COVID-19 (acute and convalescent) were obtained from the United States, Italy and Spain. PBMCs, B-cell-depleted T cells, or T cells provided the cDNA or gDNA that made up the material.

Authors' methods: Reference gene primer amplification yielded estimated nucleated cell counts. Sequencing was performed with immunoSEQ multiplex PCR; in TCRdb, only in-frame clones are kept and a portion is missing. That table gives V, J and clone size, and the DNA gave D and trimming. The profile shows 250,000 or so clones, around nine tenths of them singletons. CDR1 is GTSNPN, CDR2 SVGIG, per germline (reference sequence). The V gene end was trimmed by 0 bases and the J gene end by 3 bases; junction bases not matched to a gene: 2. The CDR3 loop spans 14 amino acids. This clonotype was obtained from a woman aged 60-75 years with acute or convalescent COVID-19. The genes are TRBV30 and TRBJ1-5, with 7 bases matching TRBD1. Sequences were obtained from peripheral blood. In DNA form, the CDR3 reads TGTGCCTGGAGTGTGGGACAGTACAATCAGCCCCAGCATTTT. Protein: CAWSVGQYNQPQHF. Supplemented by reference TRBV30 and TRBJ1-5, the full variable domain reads SQTIHQWPATLVQPVGSPLSLECTVEGTSNPNLYWYRQAAGRGLQLLFYSVGIGQISSEVPQNLSASRPQDRQFILSSKKLLLSDSGFYLCAWSVGQYNQPQHFGDGTRLSIL.